These 14 T cell receptor beta chains share one sample of origin, sequenced in a study of blood T cell repertoires in COVID-19 (dated by TCRdb to the early 2020s). Library construction relied on the immunoSEQ multiplex PCR assay. TCRdb limited this immuneACCESS table to in-frame rearrangements with V and J called. A share of clones is missing; checked studies link under half to unresolved V genes, and the rest is unexplained. For this sample the table gives fewer than 250,000 clones, of which 75% to 90% were detected only once. Approximately 2.6% of the sample is taken by the ten largest. Sequenced sample: peripheral blood. All receptors derive from a woman between 65 and 79 years old with active or convalescent COVID-19.

The J gene is TRBJ2-4, the V gene TRBV11-2; 7 bases are shared with TRBD2. Trimming cost V 0 bases and J 1 base; bases outside gene matches: 9. There are 18 residues in the CDR3. Germline CDR1 reads SGHAT; CDR2 reads FQNNGV. The CDR3, as DNA: TGTGCCAGCAGCTTAGAGGAAGCGGGATCATGGGCCAAAAACATTCAGTACTTC. This gives the protein CASSLEEAGSWAKNIQYF.

This clone was seen only a few times. V usage is TRBV6-6 and J usage is TRBJ2-1, with D possibly matching TRBD1 (6 bases). Germline V gene data show CDR1 as MNHNY and CDR2 as SVGAGI (reference sequence). The CDR3 is made up of 16 amino acids. V lost 0 bases and J 14 bases, leaving 23 bases between the germline ends. CDR3 amino acids: CASSYSSQGPRVGEFF. In nucleotides, the CDR3 is TGTGCCAGCAGTTACTCCTCACAGGGACCTCGGGTTGGAGAGTTCTTC.

The CDR3, as DNA: TGTGCCAGCAGTTATGATTTATTTGCGAATTCACCCCTCCACTTT. Its translation is CASSYDLFANSPLHF. J is TRBJ1-6 and V is TRBV6-5; no firm D call. Trimming took off 3 bases at V and 7 bases at J, with 13 bases between the two ends. The V gene's germline CDR1 is MNHEY and CDR2 SVGAGI. The CDR3 is made up of 15 amino acids.

The chain is built from TRBV18 and TRBJ2-5, with no clear D. Germline V gene lookup returns CDR1 KGHSH and CDR2 LQKENI. Trimming shortened V by 0 bases and J by 3 bases, and 8 bases separated the two germline ends. The CDR3 extends over 14 amino acids. The CDR3 sequence: CASSPPAHKETQYF. In nucleotides, the CDR3 is TGTGCCAGCTCACCACCGGCCCACAAAGAGACCCAGTACTTC.

This clone was seen just once. The V call is TRBV6-5, the J call TRBJ2-5, with 10 bases matching TRBD1. The junction had 2 bases not matched to a gene; V was cut back by 6 bases and J by 4 bases. Germline values: CDR1 MNHEY, CDR2 SVGAGI. The length of the CDR3 is 13 residues. CDR3 loop: CASRRTGGETQYF. DNA for the CDR3: TGTGCCAGCAGAAGGACAGGGGGAGAGACCCAGTACTTC.

This clone has only a few counts. The chain carries TRBV9 and TRBJ1-5; D not resolved. The ends were cut back, 4 bases at V and 9 bases at J, with 17 bases in the middle. Germline V gene data show CDR1 as SGDLS and CDR2 as YYNGEE. This CDR3 comprises 14 residues. CDR3 nucleotide sequence: TGTGCCAGCAGCCCGAGCTCCGGAGATCGGCCCCAGCATTTT. Amino acid sequence: CASSPSSGDRPQHF.

The chain has TRBV9 and TRBJ1-4; no firm D call. V was cut by 4 bases and J by 5 bases, with 15 bases left in between. Per germline, CDR1 SGDLS and CDR2 YYNGEE. The CDR3 has 15 residues. The CDR3: CASSSPYRENEKLFF. DNA for the CDR3: TGTGCCAGCAGCTCCCCCTACAGAGAAAATGAAAAACTGTTTTTT.

The rearrangement joins TRBV4-2 to TRBJ2-4, with 8 bases fitting TRBD2. V dropped 0 bases and J dropped 4; count of bases not matched to a gene: 5. CDR1 and CDR2 (germline): LGHNA, YNFKEQ. CDR3 size: 16 residues. This CDR3 is CASSQERAGVKNIQYF. CDR3 nucleotides: TGTGCCAGCAGCCAAGAAAGAGCGGGGGTTAAAAACATTCAGTACTTC.

This clone appeared once. This chain uses TRBV2 with TRBJ2-3, with D maybe TRBD1 (7 bases). The CDR3 loop spans 11 amino acids. Germline CDR1 SNHLY, CDR2 FYNNEI. With 5 bases removed from V and 13 bases from J, the gap between germline ends came to 13 bases. CDR3 nucleotide sequence: TGTGCCAGCAGTTTTGACAGGGAGGAGTATTTT. This gives the protein CASSFDREEYF.

The V call is TRBV6-5, the J call TRBJ2-3; D possibly corresponds to TRBD2 (6 bases). The CDR3 loop spans 15 amino acids. CDR1 is MNHEY and CDR2 is SVGAGI in the germline V gene. V lost 8 bases and J 1 base, leaving 16 bases between the germline ends. The CDR3 nucleotides are TGTGCCAGCGGAGGGACCCCAGGACGCACAGATACGCAGTATTTT. It specifies CASGGTPGRTDTQYF.

The chain combines TRBV15 with TRBJ1-6; D is possibly TRBD1 (5 bases). The CDR3 covers 15 residues. CDR1 and CDR2 from the germline V gene are LNHNV and YYDKDF (reference sequence). Trimming took off 0 bases at V and 5 bases at J, with 8 bases between the two ends. The CDR3 here is CATSREAGNNSPLHF. The CDR3 DNA reads TGTGCCACCAGCAGAGAGGCAGGGAATAATTCACCCCTCCACTTT. Full variable domain (missing parts from reference TRBV15 and TRBJ1-6): DAMVIQNPRYQVTQFGKPVTLSCSQTLNHNVMYWYQQKSSQAPKLLFHYYDKDFNNEADTPDNFQSRRPNTSFCFLDIRSPGLGDTAMYLCATSREAGNNSPLHFGNGTRLTVT.

In its sample, this clone was seen a few times. This chain uses TRBV28 with TRBJ1-4; no clear D. Germline assignment: CDR1 MDHEN and CDR2 SYDVKM. V was pared by 3 bases and J by 8 bases, with 16 bases between. The length of the CDR3 is 15 residues. CDR3 nucleotides: TGTGCCAGCAGTTTTGCCGCGGGTGGAAGCGAAAAACTGTTTTTT. Amino acids: CASSFAAGGSEKLFF.

The table lists this clone with a count of one. The chain has TRBV30 and TRBJ1-4; tentative D call: TRBD1 (5 bases). Germline CDR1 and CDR2: GTSNPN and SVGIG (reference sequence). This CDR3 has 12 amino acids. Trimming took off 5 bases at V and 8 bases at J, with 12 bases between the two ends. The CDR3: CAWAKRGEKLFF. The CDR3 DNA reads as TGTGCCTGGGCCAAAAGGGGAGAAAAACTGTTTTTT. Combining the CDR3 with reference TRBV30 and TRBJ1-4 gives the whole variable domain SQTIHQWPATLVQPVGSPLSLECTVEGTSNPNLYWYRQAAGRGLQLLFYSVGIGQISSEVPQNLSASRPQDRQFILSSKKLLLSDSGFYLCAWAKRGEKLFFGSGTQLSVL.

V is TRBV13 and J is TRBJ2-3; 8 bases align to TRBD2. The CDR3 consists of 16 residues. J gave up 4 bases and V 5 bases, and 11 bases lay outside the gene matches. Germline loops: CDR1 PRHDT, CDR2 FYEKMQ (reference sequence). CDR3 sequence (DNA): TGTGCCAGCAGCCCATATAATGCGGGAGGCCCAGATACGCAGTATTTT. Its protein is CASSPYNAGGPDTQYF.